Listed here are 9 T cell receptor beta chains from one sample, sequenced in a study of CD8+ T cells in alopecia areata. cDNA serving as the sequencing template came from extracted, reverse transcribed RNA. TCRdb keeps only in-frame clones here, not all; method: immunoSEQ multiplex PCR. The data hold 35,000 to 50,000 clones, with around three fifths observed a single time. As for treatment: oral pan-JAK inhibitor, 5-10 mg twice daily. This specimen consisted of CD8+ T cells sorted from blood, obtained at week 4, from a patient treated with tofacitinib. The receptors stem from a human donor with alopecia areata.

This clone appeared a few times. The chain employs TRBV2 and TRBJ2-3; the D is unclear. The CDR3 sequence is 13 residues long. With 9 bases removed from V and 4 bases from J, the gap between germline ends came to 14 bases. Germline V lookup: CDR1 SNHLY, CDR2 FYNNEI. CDR3 protein: CARRGESSDTQYF. The CDR3 nucleotides read TGTGCCAGGAGAGGCGAAAGTTCAGATACGCAGTATTTT.

This clone turned up a few times. The genes are TRBV29-1 and TRBJ1-2, with no clear D. Trimming removed 3 bases from V and 0 bases from J, with 11 bases in between. The CDR3 runs 14 residues. In germline, CDR1 is SQVTM, CDR2 ANQGSEA. CDR3 loop: CSVDPVGANYGYTF. The CDR3 region has the DNA TGCAGCGTTGACCCGGTCGGGGCTAACTATGGCTACACCTTC.

At least ten counts were recorded for this clone. The genes are TRBV27 and TRBJ1-6; D is unclear. The CDR3 contains 14 residues. V was cut by 6 bases and J by 6 bases, with 12 bases left in between. The germline V gene encodes CDR1 MNHEY and CDR2 SMNVEV (reference sequence). The CDR3 reads CASRQMTLNSPLHF. As DNA, the CDR3 is TGTGCCAGCAGACAAATGACACTTAATTCACCCCTCCACTTT.

This chain joins TRBV29-1 and TRBJ2-6; D possibly corresponds to TRBD1 (6 bases). The CDR3 is 19 residues long. In germline, CDR1 is SQVTM, CDR2 ANQGSEA. Between the trimmed V and J ends, which lost 6 bases and 0 bases, there was a span of 24 bases. The CDR3 reads CSVTPGIRTEDSGANVLTF. DNA of the CDR3: TGCAGCGTAACTCCGGGCATCCGGACAGAAGACTCTGGGGCCAACGTCCTGACTTTC.

This clone was seen once. The chain employs TRBV11-2 and TRBJ2-7, with TRBD2 as a possible D gene (6 bases). V was shortened by 5 bases and J by 5 bases, with 16 bases between the two germline ends. The CDR3 loop spans 14 amino acids. Germline V CDR1 and CDR2: SGHAT, FQNNGV. CDR3 bases: TGTGCCAGCAGCCCCGGGACGGGAGACGACGAGCAGTACTTC. It is translated as CASSPGTGDDEQYF. Supplemented by reference TRBV11-2 and TRBJ2-7, the full variable domain reads EAGVAQSPRYKIIEKRQSVAFWCNPISGHATLYWYQQILGQGPKLLIQFQNNGVVDDSQLPKDRFSAERLKGVDSTLKIQPAKLEDSAVYLCASSPGTGDDEQYFGPGTRLTVT.

The sample holds a few counts of this clone. J is TRBJ1-2 and V is TRBV4-3; 7 nucleotides agree with TRBD1. Germline-derived CDR1 and CDR2 are LGHNA and YSLEER. The CDR3 consists of 15 residues. V lost 0 bases and J lost 7; bases outside the gene matches: 8. CDR3 nucleotide sequence: TGCGCCAGCAGCCAAGATCGCTACAGGGGAGTTGGCTACACCTTC. Protein: CASSQDRYRGVGYTF.

J is TRBJ2-2 and V is TRBV6-6; maybe TRBD2 (5 bases). The CDR3 has 16 residues. The germline CDR1 and CDR2 sequences are MNHNY and SVGAGI (reference sequence). Trimming removed 6 bases from V and 6 bases from J, with 20 bases in between. The CDR3 DNA follows: TGTGCCAGCAGCTCAACGACCCCCGGGGTCGCCGGGGAGCTGTTTTTT. Its translation: CASSSTTPGVAGELFF.

This clone has a handful of counts. This chain's CDR3 is CASSFSGTGANVLTF. The CDR3 DNA sequence: TGTGCCAGCAGTTTTTCGGGGACTGGGGCCAACGTCCTGACTTTC. The rearrangement uses TRBV27 and TRBJ2-6, with a weak D call TRBD2 (5 bases). From germline, CDR1 is MNHEY and CDR2 SMNVEV (reference sequence). The CDR3 extends over 15 amino acids. V gave up 3 bases and J gave up 2 bases, with 8 bases separating them.

This chain links TRBV9 with TRBJ2-5; D gene uncertain. The CDR3 loop spans 10 amino acids. V lost 3 bases to trimming and J lost 5 bases, with 2 bases between them. From germline, CDR1 is SGDLS and CDR2 YYNGEE. The CDR3 bases are TGTGCCAGCAGCGGTGAGACCCAGTACTTC. Translating gives CASSGETQYF.